Below are 21 T cell receptor beta chains sequenced from a single sample in a study of T cell repertoires in cytomegalovirus infection. TCRdb re-derived calls from the reads in MiXCR, one entry per CDR3 protein. The repertoire holds around 71,000 distinct CDR3 sequences, with 20% as singletons. Their target antigens are unknown. The specimen comprised CD8+ T cells from cultured PBMCs, sampled from culture after CMV antigen stimulation. These receptors all come from a human donor in good health (CMV status not recorded). Some clones in this sample may be carry-over from other donors' samples.

This clonotype has only a few counts. The DNA of the CDR3 is TGTGCCAGCAGCTTAGCGCGGCGGATGAACACTGAAGCTTTCTTT. The encoded protein is CASSLARRMNTEAFF. This rearrangement joins TRBV13 to TRBJ1-1; no firm D call. The germline V gene encodes CDR1 PRHDT and CDR2 FYEKMQ (reference sequence). This CDR3 is built from 15 residues. Between the trimmed V and J ends, which lost 1 base and 0 bases, there was a span of 9 bases.

This clonotype was counted only a few times. The chain combines TRBV12-3 or TRBV12-4 with TRBJ1-5; the match to TRBD1 covers 11 bases. The V segment lost 6 bases and the J segment 7 bases; nucleotides outside the gene matches: 14. This CDR3 is built from 17 residues. For the CDR3, the DNA is TGTGCCAGCAGGTCCGGGACAGGGGGTAGGTCCAGGCAGCCCCAGCATTTT. It yields the protein CASRSGTGGRSRQPQHF.

The chain carries TRBV4-1 and TRBJ2-1; TRBD1 or TRBD2 may be the D gene (5 bases each). Germline V gene data show CDR1 as MGHRA and CDR2 as YSYEKL. The CDR3 is 15 amino acids. V lost 2 bases to trimming and J lost 6 bases, with 14 bases between them. The CDR3 nucleotides are TGCGCCAGCAGCCAACGGGACCAAGGCTCCAATGAGCAGTTCTTC. Translating it yields CASSQRDQGSNEQFF.

This clonotype was seen more than once but under ten times. The chain has TRBV7-2 and TRBJ2-5, with 10 bases lining up with TRBD2. Germline V gene lookup returns CDR1 SGHTA and CDR2 FQGNSA. The CDR3 runs to 15 residues. V lost 2 bases, J lost 2 bases, and 2 bases stayed unmatched. Here the CDR3 reads CASSLLAGAQETQYF. Written as DNA, the CDR3 is TGTGCCAGCAGCTTACTAGCGGGGGCTCAAGAGACCCAGTACTTC.

J is TRBJ2-7 and V is TRBV7-8; weak D call: TRBD2 (5 bases). CDR1 and CDR2 (germline): SGHVS, FQNEAQ. The CDR3 runs to 13 residues. V lost 6 bases and J lost 5, with 14 bases in between. The CDR3 spells CASRSGINNEQYF. The DNA for the CDR3 is TGTGCCAGCAGATCGGGGATTAATAACGAGCAGTACTTC.

Ten or more counts support this clonotype. The chain recombines TRBV7-2 with TRBJ2-2; the D is unclear. This CDR3 has 12 amino acids. The germline V gene encodes CDR1 SGHTA and CDR2 FQGNSA. Trimming stripped 5 bases from V and 4 bases from J, with 5 bases between. CDR3 region: CASSPSTGELFF. In nucleotides, the CDR3 is TGTGCCAGCAGCCCCAGCACCGGGGAGCTGTTTTTT.

The chain couples TRBV7-2 to TRBJ2-1; 7 bases line up with TRBD1. This CDR3 comprises 15 residues. Germline CDR1 and CDR2: SGHTA and FQGNSA. Unmatched junction bases numbered 6, after V lost 5 bases and J lost 2 bases. This CDR3 reads CASSESTGAYNEQFF. In DNA form, the CDR3 reads TGTGCCAGCAGCGAATCAACAGGGGCCTACAATGAGCAGTTCTTC.

This clonotype has just a few counts. The chain links TRBV6-2 or TRBV6-3 to TRBJ1-6; 10 bases are shared with TRBD1. This CDR3 is built from 16 residues. The V gene end was trimmed by 0 bases and the J gene end by 7 bases; junction bases not matched to a gene: 3. CDR1 MNHEY and CDR2 SVGEGT come from the germline V gene. CDR3 sequence (DNA): TGTGCCAGCAGTTACTCGTGGGACAGGGGCAATTCACCCCTCCACTTT. Translated, it gives CASSYSWDRGNSPLHF.

This clonotype was counted a few times. CDR3 DNA sequence: TGCGCCAGCAGCCTATCGACAGGGTGGCCTGAAGCTTTCTTT. Translation gives CASSLSTGWPEAFF. The chain links TRBV4-3 to TRBJ1-1; TRBD1 matches 7 bases. The CDR3 covers 14 residues. CDR1 is LGHNA and CDR2 is YSLEER in the germline V gene. With V trimmed by 4 bases and J by 6 bases, 8 bases remained unmatched.

The chain carries TRBV27 and TRBJ1-1; perhaps TRBD1 as D (5 bases). The CDR3 has 14 amino acids. The V end lost 6 bases, the J end lost 1 base, and 12 bases lay between the germline ends. CDR1 and CDR2 (germline): MNHEY, SMNVEV (reference sequence). The CDR3 DNA reads as TGTGCCAGCAGGCCCGGGACCTGGAACACTGAAGCTTTCTTT. This encodes CASRPGTWNTEAFF.

This clonotype was seen repeatedly, ten times or more. The chain carries TRBV12-3 or TRBV12-4 and TRBJ2-3; D remains unclear. V lost 2 bases to trimming and J lost 0 bases, with 6 bases between them. There are 14 residues in the CDR3. The CDR3: CASSLLLSTDTQYF. CDR3 in DNA: TGTGCCAGCAGTTTACTCCTCAGCACAGATACGCAGTATTTT.

This clonotype was seen only a few times. The genes are TRBV7-6 and TRBJ2-7; 8 bases match TRBD1. V lost 2 bases to trimming and J lost 6 bases; unmatched junction nucleotides: 9. The CDR3 spans 15 residues. Germline CDR1 reads SGHVS; CDR2 reads FNYEAQ. The CDR3 bases are TGTGCCAGCAGCTTACGACCCGGGACAGGTGGCGAGCAGTACTTC. This gives the protein CASSLRPGTGGEQYF.

The chain has TRBV10-3 and TRBJ2-7, with D perhaps assigned TRBD1 or TRBD2 (5 bases each). Germline lookup yields CDR1 ENHRY and CDR2 SYGVKD. The V end was cut by 11 bases, the J end by 1 base, with 18 bases between. The CDR3 consists of 14 residues. The DNA of the CDR3 is TGTGCCGCCCAAGGGGAGCGAGTGTCCTACGAGCAGTACTTC. Protein sequence: CAAQGERVSYEQYF.

This clonotype was seen only a few times. This rearrangement joins TRBV6-6 to TRBJ1-2, with 8 bases that match TRBD1. The junction had 13 bases not matched to a gene; V was cut back by 6 bases and J by 4 bases. The V gene's germline CDR1 is MNHNY and CDR2 SVGAGI (reference sequence). The CDR3 runs to 16 residues. DNA of the CDR3: TGTGCCAGCAGGACCGTACAGGGGGAACTAGGCTATGGCTACACCTTC. As protein: CASRTVQGELGYGYTF.

The table lists this clonotype with a few counts. The genes are TRBV7-2 and TRBJ2-1, with D maybe TRBD2 (6 bases). V was clipped by 2 bases and J by 7 bases, with 12 bases between them. This CDR3 comprises 14 residues. Per germline, CDR1 SGHTA and CDR2 FQGNSA. CDR3 in DNA: TGTGCCAGCAGCTTAAGACTAGTGTGGAATGAGCAGTTCTTC. Protein sequence: CASSLRLVWNEQFF.

The chain links TRBV27 to TRBJ2-7; D tentatively fits TRBD1 or TRBD2 (5 bases each). Germline values: CDR1 MNHEY, CDR2 SMNVEV (reference sequence). V was shortened by 6 bases and J by 3 bases, with 12 bases between the two germline ends. The CDR3 has 13 amino acids. CDR3 loop: CASSRGQYYEQYF. The CDR3 DNA reads as TGTGCCAGCAGCCGGGGCCAATACTACGAGCAGTACTTC.

This clonotype was seen repeatedly, ten times or more. The V and J genes are TRBV25-1 and TRBJ1-2, with D unresolved. The CDR3 totals 13 residues. The germline V gene encodes CDR1 MGHDK and CDR2 SYGVNS. Trimming cost V 1 base and J 8 bases, with 11 bases left between them. The CDR3 DNA reads TGTGCCAGCAGTGAATTGGTGTCTTCGGGCTACACCTTC. Translating it yields CASSELVSSGYTF.

The genes are TRBV27 and TRBJ2-1, with D uncertain. Germline CDR1 and CDR2: MNHEY and SMNVEV (reference sequence). V lost 7 bases to trimming and J lost 4 bases, with 5 bases between them. The CDR3 runs 11 residues. CDR3 amino acids: CASIWYNEQFF. Here the CDR3 DNA reads TGTGCCAGCATCTGGTACAATGAGCAGTTCTTC.

This rearrangement joins TRBV19 to TRBJ2-1; D not certain. The germline CDR1 and CDR2 sequences are LNHDA and SQIVND (reference sequence). The CDR3 covers 11 residues. Trimming removed 3 bases from V and 10 bases from J, with 7 bases in between. CDR3 bases: TGTGCCAGTAGTATTGGGTGGGAGCAGTTCTTC. Residues: CASSIGWEQFF.

The chain is built from TRBV4-2 and TRBJ2-7; TRBD1 agrees at 7 bases. Germline V lookup: CDR1 LGHNA, CDR2 YNFKEQ. This CDR3 region has 17 residues. The V segment lost 0 bases and the J segment 0 bases; nucleotides outside the gene matches: 8. CDR3 in amino acids: CASSQDKTGRSSYEQYF. CDR3 nucleotides: TGTGCCAGCAGCCAAGATAAGACAGGGAGAAGCTCCTACGAGCAGTACTTC.

The chain employs TRBV20-1 and TRBJ1-2, with a weak D call TRBD1 (5 bases). Germline CDR1 and CDR2: DFQATT and SNEGSKA (reference sequence). V lost 1 base to trimming and J lost 2 bases, with 5 bases between them. The CDR3 extends over 12 amino acids. The CDR3 loop reads CSARGGNYGYTF. CDR3 DNA sequence: TGCAGTGCTAGAGGGGGGAACTATGGCTACACCTTC.